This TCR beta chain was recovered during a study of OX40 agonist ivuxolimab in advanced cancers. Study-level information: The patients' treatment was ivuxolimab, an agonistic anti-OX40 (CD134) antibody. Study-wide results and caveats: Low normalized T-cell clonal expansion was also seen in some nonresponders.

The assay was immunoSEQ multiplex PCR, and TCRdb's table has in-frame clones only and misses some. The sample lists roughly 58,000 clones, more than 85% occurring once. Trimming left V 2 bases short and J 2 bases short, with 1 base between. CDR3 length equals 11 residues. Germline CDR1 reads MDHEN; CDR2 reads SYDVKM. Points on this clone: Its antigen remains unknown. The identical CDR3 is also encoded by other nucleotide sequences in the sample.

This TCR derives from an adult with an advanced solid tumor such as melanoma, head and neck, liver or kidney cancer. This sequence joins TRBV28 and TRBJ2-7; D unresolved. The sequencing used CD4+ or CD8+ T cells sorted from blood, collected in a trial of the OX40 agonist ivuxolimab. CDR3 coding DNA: TGTGCCAGCAGTTTAACCTACGAGCAGTACTTC. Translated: CASSLTYEQYF.